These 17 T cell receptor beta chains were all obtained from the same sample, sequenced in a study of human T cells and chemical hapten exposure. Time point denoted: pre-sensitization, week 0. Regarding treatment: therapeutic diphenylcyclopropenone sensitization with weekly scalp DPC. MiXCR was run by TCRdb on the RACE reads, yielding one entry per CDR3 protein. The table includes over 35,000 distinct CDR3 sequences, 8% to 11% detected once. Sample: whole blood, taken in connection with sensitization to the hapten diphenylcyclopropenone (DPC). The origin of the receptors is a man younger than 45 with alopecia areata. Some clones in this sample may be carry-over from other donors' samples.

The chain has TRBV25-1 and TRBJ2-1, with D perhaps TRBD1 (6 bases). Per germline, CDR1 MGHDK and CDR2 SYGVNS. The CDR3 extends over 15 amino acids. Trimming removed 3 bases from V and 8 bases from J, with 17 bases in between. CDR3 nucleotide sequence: TGTGCCAGCAGTGACGCCGGAGTCCCAGGGGATGAGCAGTTCTTC. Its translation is CASSDAGVPGDEQFF.

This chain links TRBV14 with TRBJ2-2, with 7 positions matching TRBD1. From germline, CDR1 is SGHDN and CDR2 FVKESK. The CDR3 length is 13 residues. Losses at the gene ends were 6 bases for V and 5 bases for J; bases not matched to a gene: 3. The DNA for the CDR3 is TGTGCCAGCAGACGACAGGGAACCGGGGAGCTGTTTTTT. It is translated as CASRRQGTGELFF. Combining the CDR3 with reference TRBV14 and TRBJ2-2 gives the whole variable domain EAGVTQFPSHSVIEKGQTVTLRCDPISGHDNLYWYRRVMGKEIKFLLHFVKESKQDESGMPNNRFLAERTGGTYSTLKVQPAELEDSGVYFCASRRQGTGELFFGEGSRLTVL.

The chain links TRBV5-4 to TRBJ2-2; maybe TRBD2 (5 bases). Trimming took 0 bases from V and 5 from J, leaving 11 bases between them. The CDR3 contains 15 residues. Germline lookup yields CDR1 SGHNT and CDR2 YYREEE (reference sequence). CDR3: CASSLATSGTGELFF. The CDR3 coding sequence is TGTGCCAGCAGCTTGGCCACTAGTGGTACCGGGGAGCTGTTTTTT.

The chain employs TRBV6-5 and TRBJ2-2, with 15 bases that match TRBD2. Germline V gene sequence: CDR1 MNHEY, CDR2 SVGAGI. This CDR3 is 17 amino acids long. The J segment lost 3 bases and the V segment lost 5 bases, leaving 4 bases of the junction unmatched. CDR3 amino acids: CASSPGLAGGHTGELFF. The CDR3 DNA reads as TGTGCCAGCAGTCCGGGACTAGCGGGAGGCCACACCGGGGAGCTGTTTTTT.

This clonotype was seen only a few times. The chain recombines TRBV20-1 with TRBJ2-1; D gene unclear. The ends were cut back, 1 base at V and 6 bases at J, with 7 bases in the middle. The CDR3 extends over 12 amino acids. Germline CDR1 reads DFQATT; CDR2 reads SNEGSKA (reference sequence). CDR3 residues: CSARGVINEQFF. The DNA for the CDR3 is TGCAGTGCTAGAGGGGTCATCAATGAGCAGTTCTTC.

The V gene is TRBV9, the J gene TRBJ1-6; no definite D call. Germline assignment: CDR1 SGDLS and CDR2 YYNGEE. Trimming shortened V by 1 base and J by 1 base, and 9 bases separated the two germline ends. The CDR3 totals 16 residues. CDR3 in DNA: TGTGCCAGCAGCGTACGGGCGGAATCCTATAATTCACCCCTCCACTTT. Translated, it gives CASSVRAESYNSPLHF.

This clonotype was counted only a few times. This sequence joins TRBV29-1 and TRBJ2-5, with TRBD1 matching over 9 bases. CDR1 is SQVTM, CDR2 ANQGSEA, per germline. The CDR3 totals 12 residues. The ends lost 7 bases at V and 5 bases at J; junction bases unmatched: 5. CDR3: CSAGTGMETQYF. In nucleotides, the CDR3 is TGCAGCGCCGGGACAGGGATGGAGACCCAGTACTTC.

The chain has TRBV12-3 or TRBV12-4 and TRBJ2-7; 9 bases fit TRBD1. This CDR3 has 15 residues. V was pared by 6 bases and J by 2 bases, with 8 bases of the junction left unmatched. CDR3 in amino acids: CASRPTGGPPYEQYF. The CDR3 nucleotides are TGTGCCAGCAGACCAACAGGGGGCCCACCCTACGAGCAGTACTTC.

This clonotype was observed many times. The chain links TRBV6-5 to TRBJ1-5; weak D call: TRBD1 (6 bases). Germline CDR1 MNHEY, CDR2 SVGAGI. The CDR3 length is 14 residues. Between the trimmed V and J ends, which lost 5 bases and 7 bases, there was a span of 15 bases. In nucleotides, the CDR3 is TGTGCCAGCAGTAACAGGGCGAGAGGCCAGCCCCAGCATTTT. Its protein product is CASSNRARGQPQHF.

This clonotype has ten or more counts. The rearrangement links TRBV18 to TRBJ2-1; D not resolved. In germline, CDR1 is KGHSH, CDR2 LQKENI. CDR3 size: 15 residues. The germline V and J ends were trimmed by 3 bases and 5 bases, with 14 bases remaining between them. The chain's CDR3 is CASSPYTQGHNEQFF. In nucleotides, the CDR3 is TGTGCCAGCTCACCTTACACCCAAGGCCACAATGAGCAGTTCTTC.

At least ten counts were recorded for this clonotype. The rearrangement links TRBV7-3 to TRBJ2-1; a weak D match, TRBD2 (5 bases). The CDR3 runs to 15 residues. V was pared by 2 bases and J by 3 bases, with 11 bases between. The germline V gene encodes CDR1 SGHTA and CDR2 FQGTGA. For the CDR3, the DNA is TGTGCCAGCAGCTTATCTTCGGGGATCTACAATGAGCAGTTCTTC. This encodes CASSLSSGIYNEQFF.

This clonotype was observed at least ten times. CDR3 coding DNA: TGCAGCGTCGCAGATACGCAGTATTTT. The encoded protein is CSVADTQYF. The chain carries TRBV29-1 and TRBJ2-3; no clear D. Germline V CDR1 and CDR2: SQVTM, ANQGSEA. This CDR3 is 9 amino acids long. Trimming shortened V by 6 bases and J by 4 bases, and 2 bases separated the two germline ends.

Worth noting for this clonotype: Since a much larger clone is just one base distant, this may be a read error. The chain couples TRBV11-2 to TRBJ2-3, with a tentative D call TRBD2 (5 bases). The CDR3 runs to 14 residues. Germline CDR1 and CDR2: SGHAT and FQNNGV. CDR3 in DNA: TGTGCCAGCAGCTTATGGGAGACCACAGATACGCTGTATTTT. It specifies CASSLWETTDTLYF. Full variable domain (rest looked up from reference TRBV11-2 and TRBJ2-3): EAGVAQSPRYKIIEKRQSVAFWCNPISGHATLYWYQQILGQGPKLLIQFQNNGVVDDSQLPKDRFSAERLKGVDSTLKIQPAKLEDSAVYLCASSLWETTDTLYFGPGTRLTVL.

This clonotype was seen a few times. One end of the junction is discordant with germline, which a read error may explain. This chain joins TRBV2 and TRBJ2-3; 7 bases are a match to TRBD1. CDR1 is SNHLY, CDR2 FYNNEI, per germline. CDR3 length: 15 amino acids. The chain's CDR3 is CASSEGTAWGDTQYF. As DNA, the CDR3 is TGTGCCAGCAGCGAAGGGACAGCCTGGGGGGATACGCAGTATTTT.

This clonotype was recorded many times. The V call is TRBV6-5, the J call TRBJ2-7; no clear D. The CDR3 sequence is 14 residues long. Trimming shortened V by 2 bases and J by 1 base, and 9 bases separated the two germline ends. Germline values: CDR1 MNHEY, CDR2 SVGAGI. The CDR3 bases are TGTGCCAGCAGTTACGGGGTTGGTTCCTACGAGCAGTACTTC. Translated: CASSYGVGSYEQYF.

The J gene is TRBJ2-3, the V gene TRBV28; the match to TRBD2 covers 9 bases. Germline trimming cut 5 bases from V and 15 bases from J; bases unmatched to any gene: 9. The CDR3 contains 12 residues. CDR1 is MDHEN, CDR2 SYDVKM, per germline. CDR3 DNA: TGTGCCAGCAGTCCCTCTAGCGGGGTGGGATATTTT. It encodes CASSPSSGVGYF. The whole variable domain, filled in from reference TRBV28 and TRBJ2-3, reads DVKVTQSSRYLVKRTGEKVFLECVQDMDHENMFWYRQDPGLGLRLIYFSYDVKMKEKGDIPEGYSVSREKKERFSLILESASTNQTSMYLCASSPSSGVGYFGPGTRLTVL.

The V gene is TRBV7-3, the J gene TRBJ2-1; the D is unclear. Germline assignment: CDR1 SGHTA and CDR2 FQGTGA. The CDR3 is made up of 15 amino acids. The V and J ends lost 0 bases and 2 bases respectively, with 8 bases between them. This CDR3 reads CASSLTFGAYNEQFF. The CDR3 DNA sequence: TGTGCCAGCAGCTTAACGTTCGGAGCCTACAATGAGCAGTTCTTC.